The present entry profiles one TCR beta chain with its context. The read falls 3 residues short of the CDR3 end, and the missing part is taken from the germline J gene. The CDR3 is 11 amino acids. Trimming pared 6 bases from V and 3 bases from J, leaving 5 bases between. The V gene's germline CDR1 is SQVTM and CDR2 ANQGSEA. Produced via immunoSEQ multiplex PCR; TCRdb's table is partial and in-frame only. The sample holds some 40,000 clones. The source of the sample is a study of T cells in women clearing cervical HPV infection. The sample taken for sequencing was blood buffy coat. This receptor was obtained from a woman aged 18 to 75 with a cervical HPV16 infection that either progressed to CIN3+ or cleared (not recorded which). The chain couples TRBV29-1 to TRBJ2-2; D is uncertain. The CDR3 DNA, read in part, is TGCAGCGTGTCGGACACCGGGGAG. Protein sequence: CSVSDTGE. The complete CDR3 protein is CSVSDTGELFF.